This passage covers 9 T cell receptor beta chains from one sample sequenced in a study of STAT5B mutations in CD4+ large granular lymphocyte leukemia. The assay was immunoSEQ multiplex PCR, and TCRdb's table has in-frame clones only and misses some. Seen here are 45,000 to 55,000 clones, around 70% observed once, and the top ten hold about 1.6%. Source material: CD4+ T cells from blood buffy coats. The receptors shown here come from a human donor in good health.

This clone came up a few times. This chain connects TRBV5-8 to TRBJ1-4, with unresolved D. Trimming removed 2 bases from V and 4 bases from J, with 9 bases in between. CDR3 length: 14 amino acids. The germline CDR1 and CDR2 sequences are SGHTS and YDEGEE. CDR3 DNA: TGTGCCAGCAGCTTCGGCAGTCTTAATGAAAAACTGTTTTTT. It translates to CASSFGSLNEKLFF.

By share of the sample, this clone is medium-sized (0.01 to 0.1%). The chain links TRBV11-2 to TRBJ1-2; no clear D gene. This CDR3 spans 15 amino acids. The germline gives CDR1 SGHAT, CDR2 FQNNGV. Trimming took off 2 bases at V and 4 bases at J, with 14 bases between the two ends. The CDR3 is CASSLQDQTSYGYTF. The DNA of the CDR3 is TGTGCCAGCAGCTTACAGGATCAGACAAGCTATGGCTACACCTTC.

V is TRBV5-1 and J is TRBJ2-5; D is uncertain. V lost 0 bases and J lost 4, with 4 bases in between. The CDR3 runs to 12 residues. Germline CDR1 is SGHRS and CDR2 is YFSETQ. The CDR3 nucleotides are TGCGCCAGCAGCTTGGTTTCAGAGACCCAGTACTTC. It is translated as CASSLVSETQYF.

The rearrangement uses TRBV5-8 and TRBJ2-7; D gene ambiguous. The CDR3 spans 12 residues. The V and J ends lost 0 bases and 3 bases respectively, with 4 bases between them. Germline loops: CDR1 SGHTS, CDR2 YDEGEE. Here the CDR3 reads CASSLVLYEQYV. The CDR3 coding sequence is TGTGCCAGCAGCTTGGTTCTCTACGAGCAGTACGTC.

This clone was picked up one time. The gene calls are TRBV7-8 and TRBJ1-5; D remains unclear. V lost 4 bases and J lost 0, with 7 bases in between. Germline V gene sequence: CDR1 SGHVS, CDR2 FQNEAQ. This CDR3 region has 14 residues. The CDR3 reads CASSWLYSNQPQHF. CDR3 nucleotides: TGTGCCAGCAGCTGGCTTTATAGCAATCAGCCCCAGCATTTT.

As DNA, the CDR3 is TGTGCCAGCAGCTTGAGACAGGGGCTCAGGAACACCGGGGAGCTGTTTTTT. It specifies CASSLRQGLRNTGELFF. This sequence joins TRBV7-9 and TRBJ2-2, with 8 bases aligning to TRBD1. The V segment lost 3 bases and the J segment 1 base; nucleotides outside the gene matches: 7. Germline loops: CDR1 SEHNR, CDR2 FQNEAQ (reference sequence). The CDR3 extends over 17 amino acids.

This rearrangement joins TRBV7-3 to TRBJ1-6; TRBD1 aligns across 8 bases. Per germline, CDR1 SGHTA and CDR2 FQGTGA. The CDR3 runs to 16 residues. J was trimmed by 8 bases and V by 4 bases; bases with no gene match: 10. Written as DNA, the CDR3 is TGTGCCAGCAGCTCAGGCGACAGGGGTAAGGATTCACCCCTCCACTTT. It specifies CASSSGDRGKDSPLHF.

The chain joins TRBV19 to TRBJ1-2; the D is unclear. Germline V gene data show CDR1 as LNHDA and CDR2 as SQIVND (reference sequence). The length of the CDR3 is 15 residues. V lost 1 base to trimming and J lost 2 bases, with 11 bases between them. The CDR3 sequence is CASSIVGTENYGYTF. In DNA, the CDR3 is TGTGCCAGTAGTATAGTGGGCACGGAAAACTATGGCTACACCTTC.

The chain uses TRBV14 and TRBJ2-3; D gene uncertain. Germline assignment: CDR1 SGHDN and CDR2 FVKESK. There are 14 residues in the CDR3. Trimming removed 0 bases at V and 2 bases at J, with 6 bases between. CDR3 amino acids: CASSQDWATDTQYF. The CDR3 DNA reads TGTGCCAGCAGCCAAGATTGGGCCACAGATACGCAGTATTTT.